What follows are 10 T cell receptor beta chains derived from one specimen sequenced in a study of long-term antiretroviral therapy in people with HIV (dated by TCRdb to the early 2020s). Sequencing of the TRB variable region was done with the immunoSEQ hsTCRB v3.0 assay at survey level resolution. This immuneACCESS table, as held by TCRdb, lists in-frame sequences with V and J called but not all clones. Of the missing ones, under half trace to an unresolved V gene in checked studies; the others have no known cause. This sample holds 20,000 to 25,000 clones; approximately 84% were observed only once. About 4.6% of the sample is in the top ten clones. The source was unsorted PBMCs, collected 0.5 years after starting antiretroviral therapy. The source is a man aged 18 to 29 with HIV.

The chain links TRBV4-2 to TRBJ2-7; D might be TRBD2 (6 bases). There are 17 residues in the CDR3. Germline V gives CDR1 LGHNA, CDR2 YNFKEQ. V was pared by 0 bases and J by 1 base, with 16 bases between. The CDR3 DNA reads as TGTGCCAGCAGCCAAGAAGTGTTGGCGGGGCGTTCCTACGAGCAGTACTTC. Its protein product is CASSQEVLAGRSYEQYF.

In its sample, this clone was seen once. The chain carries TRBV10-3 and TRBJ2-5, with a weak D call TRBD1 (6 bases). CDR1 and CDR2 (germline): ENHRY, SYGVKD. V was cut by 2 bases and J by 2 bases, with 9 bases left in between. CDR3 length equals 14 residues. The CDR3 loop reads CAISEPGHQETQYF. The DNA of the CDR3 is TGTGCCATCAGTGAGCCGGGACATCAAGAGACCCAGTACTTC.

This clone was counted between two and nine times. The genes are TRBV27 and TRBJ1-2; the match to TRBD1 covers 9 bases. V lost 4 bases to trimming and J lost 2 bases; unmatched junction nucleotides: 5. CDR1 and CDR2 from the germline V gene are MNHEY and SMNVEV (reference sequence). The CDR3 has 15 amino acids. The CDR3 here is CASSSGDRENYGYTF. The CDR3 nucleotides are TGTGCCAGCAGTTCGGGGGACAGGGAGAACTATGGCTACACCTTC.

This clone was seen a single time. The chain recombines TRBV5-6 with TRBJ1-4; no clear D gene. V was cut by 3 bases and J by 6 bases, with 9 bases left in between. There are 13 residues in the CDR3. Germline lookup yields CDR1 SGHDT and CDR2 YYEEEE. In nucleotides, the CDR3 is TGTGCCAGCAGCTCTCTCGGGTATGAAAAACTGTTTTTT. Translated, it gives CASSSLGYEKLFF.

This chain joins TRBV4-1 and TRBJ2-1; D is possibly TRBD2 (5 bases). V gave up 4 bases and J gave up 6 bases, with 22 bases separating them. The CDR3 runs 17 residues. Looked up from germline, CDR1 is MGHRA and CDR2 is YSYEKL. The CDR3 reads CASSRLWETSKGNEQFF. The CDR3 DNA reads TGCGCCAGCAGCCGCCTTTGGGAAACTAGTAAGGGCAATGAGCAGTTCTTC.

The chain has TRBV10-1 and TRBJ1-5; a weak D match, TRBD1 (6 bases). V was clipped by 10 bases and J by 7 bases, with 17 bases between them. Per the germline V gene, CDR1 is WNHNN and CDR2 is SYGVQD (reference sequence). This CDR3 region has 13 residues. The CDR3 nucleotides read TGCGCCACCGTACAAAACAGGGACCAGCCCCAGCATTTT. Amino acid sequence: CATVQNRDQPQHF.

This CDR3 reads CATSNTGDESSYNSPLHF. The CDR3 DNA reads as TGTGCCACCAGCAACACAGGGGATGAGAGCTCCTATAATTCACCCCTCCACTTT. The V call is TRBV15, the J call TRBJ1-6; TRBD1 aligns across 7 bases. Trimming took 4 bases from V and 0 from J; bases not matched to a gene: 9. Germline V gene sequence: CDR1 LNHNV, CDR2 YYDKDF (reference sequence). The CDR3 is 18 amino acids.

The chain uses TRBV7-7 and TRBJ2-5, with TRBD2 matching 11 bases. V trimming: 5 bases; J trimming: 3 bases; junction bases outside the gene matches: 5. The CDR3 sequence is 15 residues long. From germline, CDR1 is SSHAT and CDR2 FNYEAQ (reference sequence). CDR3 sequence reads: CASSKEGLAEETQYF. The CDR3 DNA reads TGTGCCAGCAGCAAGGAGGGACTAGCGGAAGAGACCCAGTACTTC.

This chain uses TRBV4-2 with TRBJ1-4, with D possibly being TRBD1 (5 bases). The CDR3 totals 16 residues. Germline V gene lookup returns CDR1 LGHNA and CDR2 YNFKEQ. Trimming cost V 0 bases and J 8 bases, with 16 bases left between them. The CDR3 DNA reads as TGTGCCAGCAGCCAAGATCCATGGGGCGGTGGGGAAAAACTGTTTTTT. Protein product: CASSQDPWGGGEKLFF.

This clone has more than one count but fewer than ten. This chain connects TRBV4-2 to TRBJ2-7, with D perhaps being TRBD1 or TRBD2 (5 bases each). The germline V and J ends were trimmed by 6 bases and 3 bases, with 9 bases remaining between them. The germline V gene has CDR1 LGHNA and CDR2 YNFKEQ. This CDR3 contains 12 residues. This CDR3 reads CASRGVGYEQYF. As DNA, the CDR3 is TGTGCCAGCAGGGGGGTGGGCTACGAGCAGTACTTC.